A selection of T cell receptor beta chains follows, all from one sample in a study of blood T cell repertoires in COVID-19. Clones were sequenced by immunoSEQ multiplex PCR, and TCRdb holds only the in-frame ones, with some missing. The sample has some 67,000 clones; 70% to 90% are singletons. Sequences were obtained from peripheral blood. These receptor sequences come from an elderly woman with acute or convalescent COVID-19. Both conserved end residues are part of each CDR3. A D gene is named only where the DNA matches it firmly. The size of a clone is reported for some rows only, either as once, few or many, or as a class for expanded clones.

J: TRBJ2-2
size: -
V: TRBV19
D: -
DNA: TGTGCCAGTAGTATTATCGGGGACACCGGGGAGCTGTTTTTT
CDR3: CASSIIGDTGELFF

J: TRBJ1-6
size: -
V: TRBV28
D: TRBD1
DNA: TGTGCCAGCAGTTTTAACAGGGGAGGCTCCTATAATTCACCCCTCCACTTT
CDR3: CASSFNRGGSYNSPLHF

J: TRBJ1-3
size: -
V: TRBV5-1
D: -
DNA: TGCGCCAGCAGCTTTGGCCCCGGAAACACCATATATTTT
CDR3: CASSFGPGNTIYF

J: TRBJ2-3
size: -
V: TRBV29-1
D: TRBD1
DNA: TGCAGCGTTGAAGTGGGACAGGGGGCGGGCACGCAGTATTTT
CDR3: CSVEVGQGAGTQYF

J: TRBJ1-2
size: -
V: TRBV7-8
D: -
DNA: TGTGCCAGCAGCCAAGGACACTCCGGCTATGGCTACACCTTC
CDR3: CASSQGHSGYGYTF

J: TRBJ1-2
size: -
V: TRBV7-9
D: -
DNA: TGTGCCAGCAGCTTAGCGGGGATAGGGAGTGGCTACACCTTC
CDR3: CASSLAGIGSGYTF

J: TRBJ1-1
size: -
V: TRBV6-5
D: TRBD1
DNA: TGTGCCAGCAGTTACCCTGGGACAGGGGGCCTCTCTGCCTTT
CDR3: CASSYPGTGGLSAF

J: TRBJ1-3
size: -
V: TRBV19
D: -
DNA: TGTGCCAGTAGAAAACCTGTAATCCCGGGGGTACGGAGGGCTGGAAACACCATATATTTT
CDR3: CASRKPVIPGVRRAGNTIYF

J: TRBJ2-7
size: -
V: TRBV7-8
D: -
DNA: TGTGCCAGCAGCGCGGGACCGCTAGCCTACGAGCAGTACTTC
CDR3: CASSAGPLAYEQYF

J: TRBJ2-3
size: once
V: TRBV6-4
D: TRBD1
DNA: TGTGCCAGCAGACAGGGACAGAGAGAGACAGATACGCAGTATTTT
CDR3: CASRQGQRETDTQYF

J: TRBJ2-7
size: -
V: TRBV3-1/TRBV3-2
D: TRBD2
DNA: TGTGCCAGCAGCCAAGCGGCGGGAGATCTGTACTTC
CDR3: CASSQAAGDLYF

J: TRBJ1-5
size: -
V: TRBV20-1
D: -
DNA: TGCAGTGCAAGTAAGGGGTTGAGCAATCAGCCCCAGCATTTT
CDR3: CSASKGLSNQPQHF

J: TRBJ1-2
size: -
V: TRBV7-2
D: TRBD1
DNA: TGTGCCAGCAGCTCAAACCCGGGACAGGGTTCCTATGGCTACACCTTC
CDR3: CASSSNPGQGSYGYTF

J: TRBJ2-7
size: once
V: TRBV18
D: -
DNA: TGTGCCAGCTCACCGCAAGGGAGCTCCTACGAGCAGTACTTC
CDR3: CASSPQGSSYEQYF

J: TRBJ2-5
size: -
V: TRBV9
D: -
DNA: TGTGCCAGCAGCGTAGTGGGGGCCACCCAAGAGACCCAGTACTTC
CDR3: CASSVVGATQETQYF

J: TRBJ2-3
size: -
V: TRBV10-1
D: -
DNA: TGCGCCAGCAGTGAGTCCCCCAGGTATCTCCCCTGCACAGATACGCAGTATTTT
CDR3: CASSESPRYLPCTDTQYF

J: TRBJ2-1
size: -
V: TRBV30
D: TRBD1
DNA: TGTGCCTGGAGTCTTGGAACAGGGGGCTACAATGAGCAGTTCTTC
CDR3: CAWSLGTGGYNEQFF

J: TRBJ2-3
size: -
V: TRBV2
D: -
DNA: TGTGCCAGCAGTGCCGACAGGTGGACAGATACGCAGTATTTT
CDR3: CASSADRWTDTQYF

J: TRBJ2-3
size: -
V: TRBV29-1
D: -
DNA: TGCAGCGTTGATCTAACAGATACGCAGTATTTT
CDR3: CSVDLTDTQYF

J: TRBJ2-3
size: -
V: TRBV3-1/TRBV3-2
D: -
DNA: TGTGCCAGCAGCCAAGTTGCAATAGGGGCAGATACGCAGTATTTT
CDR3: CASSQVAIGADTQYF